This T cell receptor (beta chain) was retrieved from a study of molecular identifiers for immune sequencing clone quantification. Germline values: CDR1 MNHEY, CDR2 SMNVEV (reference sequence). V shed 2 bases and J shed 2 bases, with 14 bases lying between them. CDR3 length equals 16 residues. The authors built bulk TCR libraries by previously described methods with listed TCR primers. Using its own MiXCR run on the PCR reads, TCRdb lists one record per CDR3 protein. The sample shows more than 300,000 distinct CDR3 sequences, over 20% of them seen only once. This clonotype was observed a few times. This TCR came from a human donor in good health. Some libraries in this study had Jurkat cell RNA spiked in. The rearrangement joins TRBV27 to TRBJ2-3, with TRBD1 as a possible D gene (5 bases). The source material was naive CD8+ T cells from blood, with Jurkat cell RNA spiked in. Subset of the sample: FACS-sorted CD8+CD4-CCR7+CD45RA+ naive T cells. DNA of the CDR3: TGTGCCAGCAGTTTAACCCCTGGGGCATACACAGATACGCAGTATTTT. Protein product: CASSLTPGAYTDTQYF.